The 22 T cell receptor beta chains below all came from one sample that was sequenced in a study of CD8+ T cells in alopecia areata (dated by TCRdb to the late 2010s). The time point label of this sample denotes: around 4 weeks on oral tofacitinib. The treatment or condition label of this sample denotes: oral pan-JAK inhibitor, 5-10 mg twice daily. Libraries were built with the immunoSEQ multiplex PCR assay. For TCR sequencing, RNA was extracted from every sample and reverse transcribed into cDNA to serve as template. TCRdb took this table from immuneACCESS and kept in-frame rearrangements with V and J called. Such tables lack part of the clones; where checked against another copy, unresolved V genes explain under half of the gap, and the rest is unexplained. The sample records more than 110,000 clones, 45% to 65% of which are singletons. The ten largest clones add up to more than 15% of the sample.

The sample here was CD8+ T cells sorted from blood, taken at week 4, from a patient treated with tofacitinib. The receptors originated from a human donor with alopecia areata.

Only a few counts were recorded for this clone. CDR3 protein: CASTKGGRPYEQYF. The CDR3 nucleotides read TGTGCCAGCACCAAAGGGGGTAGGCCCTACGAGCAGTACTTC. This chain joins TRBV11-2 and TRBJ2-7, with D maybe TRBD1 (6 bases). The CDR3 has 14 amino acids. Trimming stripped 7 bases from V and 2 bases from J, with 15 bases between. Germline-derived CDR1 and CDR2 are SGHAT and FQNNGV.

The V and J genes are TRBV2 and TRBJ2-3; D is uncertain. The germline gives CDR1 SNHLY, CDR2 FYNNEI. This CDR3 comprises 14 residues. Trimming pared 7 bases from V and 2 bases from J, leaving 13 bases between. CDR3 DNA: TGTGCCAGCAAAGAAGGGCCGATCACAGATACGCAGTATTTT. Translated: CASKEGPITDTQYF. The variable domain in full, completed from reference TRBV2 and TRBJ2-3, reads EPEVTQTPSHQVTQMGQEVILRCVPISNHLYFYWYRQILGQKVEFLVSFYNNEISEKSEIFDDQFSVERPDGSNFTLKIRSTKLEDSAMYFCASKEGPITDTQYFGPGTRLTVL.

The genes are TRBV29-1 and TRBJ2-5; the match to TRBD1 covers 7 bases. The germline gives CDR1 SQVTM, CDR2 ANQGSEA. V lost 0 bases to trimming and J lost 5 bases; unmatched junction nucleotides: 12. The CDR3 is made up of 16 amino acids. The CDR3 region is CSVEEGPGQVGETQYF. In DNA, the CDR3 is TGCAGCGTTGAAGAAGGGCCTGGACAGGTGGGGGAGACCCAGTACTTC.

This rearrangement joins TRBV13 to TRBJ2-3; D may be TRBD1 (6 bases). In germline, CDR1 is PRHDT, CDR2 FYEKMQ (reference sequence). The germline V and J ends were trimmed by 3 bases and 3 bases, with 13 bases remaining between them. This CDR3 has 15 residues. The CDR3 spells CASSFRGNPTDTQYF. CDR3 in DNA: TGTGCCAGCAGCTTTAGGGGGAATCCTACAGATACGCAGTATTTT.

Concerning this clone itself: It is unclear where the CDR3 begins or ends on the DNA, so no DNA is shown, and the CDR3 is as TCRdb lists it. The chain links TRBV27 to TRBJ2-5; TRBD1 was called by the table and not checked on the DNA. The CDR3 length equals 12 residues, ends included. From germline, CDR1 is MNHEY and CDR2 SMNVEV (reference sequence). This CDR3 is CASSSSGQGQYF.

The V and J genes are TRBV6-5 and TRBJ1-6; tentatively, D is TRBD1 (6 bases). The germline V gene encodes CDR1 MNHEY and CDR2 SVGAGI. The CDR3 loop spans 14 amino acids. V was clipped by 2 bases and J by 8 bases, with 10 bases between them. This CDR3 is CASSYIAGDSPLHF. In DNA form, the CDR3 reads TGTGCCAGCAGTTACATTGCAGGGGATTCACCCCTCCACTTT.

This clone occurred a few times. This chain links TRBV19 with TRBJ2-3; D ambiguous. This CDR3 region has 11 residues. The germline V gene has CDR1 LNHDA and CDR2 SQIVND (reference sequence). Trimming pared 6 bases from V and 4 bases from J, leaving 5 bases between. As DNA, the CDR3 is TGTGCCAGTAGCGATCCAGATACGCAGTATTTT. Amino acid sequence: CASSDPDTQYF.

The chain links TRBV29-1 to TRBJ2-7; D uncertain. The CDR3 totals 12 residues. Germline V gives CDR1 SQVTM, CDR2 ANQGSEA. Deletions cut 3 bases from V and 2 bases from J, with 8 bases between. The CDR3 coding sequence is TGCAGCGTTGAGGCCAGCACCTACGAGCAGTACTTC. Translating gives CSVEASTYEQYF.

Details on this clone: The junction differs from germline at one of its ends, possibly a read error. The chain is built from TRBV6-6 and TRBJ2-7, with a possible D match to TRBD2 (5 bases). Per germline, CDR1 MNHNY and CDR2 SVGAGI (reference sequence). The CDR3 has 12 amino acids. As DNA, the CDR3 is TGTGCCAGCAGTTACATGGGCAGCAGAGGGAACTTC. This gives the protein CASSYMGSRGNF.

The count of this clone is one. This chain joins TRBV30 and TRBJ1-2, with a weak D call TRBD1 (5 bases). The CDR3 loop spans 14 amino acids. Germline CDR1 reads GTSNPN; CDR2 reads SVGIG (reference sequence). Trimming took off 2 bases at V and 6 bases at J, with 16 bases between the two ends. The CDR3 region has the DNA TGTGCCTGGAGTCTAGCAGGGACCTCGGATGGCTACACCTTC. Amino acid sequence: CAWSLAGTSDGYTF.

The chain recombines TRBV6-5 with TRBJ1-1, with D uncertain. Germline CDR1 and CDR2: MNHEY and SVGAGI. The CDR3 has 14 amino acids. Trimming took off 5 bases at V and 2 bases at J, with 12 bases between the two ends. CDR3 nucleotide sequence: TGTGCCAGCAGTCACCGGACCGAAAACACTGAAGCTTTCTTT. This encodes CASSHRTENTEAFF.

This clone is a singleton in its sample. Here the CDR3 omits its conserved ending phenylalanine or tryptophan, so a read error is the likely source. The DNA for the CDR3 is TGCGCCAGCAGCCAGGGCGGTGCGGGCTACGAGCAGTACCTC. The encoded protein is CASSQGGAGYEQYL. The V and J genes are TRBV4-1 and TRBJ2-7, with D possibly being TRBD2 (5 bases). V was cut by 3 bases and J by 3 bases, with 12 bases left in between. Germline lookup yields CDR1 MGHRA and CDR2 YSYEKL. The length of the CDR3 is 14 residues.

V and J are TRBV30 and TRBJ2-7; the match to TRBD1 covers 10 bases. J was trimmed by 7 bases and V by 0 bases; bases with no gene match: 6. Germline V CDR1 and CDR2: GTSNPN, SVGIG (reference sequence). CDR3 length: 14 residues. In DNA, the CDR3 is TGTGCCTGGAGTGTAGGGACAGGGGTTCAGGAGCAGTACTTC. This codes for CAWSVGTGVQEQYF.

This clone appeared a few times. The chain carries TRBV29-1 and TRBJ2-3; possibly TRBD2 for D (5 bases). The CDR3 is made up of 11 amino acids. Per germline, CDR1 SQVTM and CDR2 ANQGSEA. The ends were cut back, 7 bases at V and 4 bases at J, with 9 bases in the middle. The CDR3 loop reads CSGGSADTQYF. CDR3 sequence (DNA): TGCAGCGGTGGGAGCGCAGATACGCAGTATTTT.

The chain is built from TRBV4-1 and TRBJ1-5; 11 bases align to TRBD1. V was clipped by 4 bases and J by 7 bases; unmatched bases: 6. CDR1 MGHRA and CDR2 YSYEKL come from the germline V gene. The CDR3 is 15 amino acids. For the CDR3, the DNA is TGCGCCAGCAGCCTCGGACAGGGGGCGCGACAGCCCCAGCATTTT. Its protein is CASSLGQGARQPQHF.

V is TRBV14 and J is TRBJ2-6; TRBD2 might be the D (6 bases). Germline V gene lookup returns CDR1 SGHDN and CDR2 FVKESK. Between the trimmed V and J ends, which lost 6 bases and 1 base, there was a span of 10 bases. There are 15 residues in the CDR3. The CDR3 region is CASSLLASGANVLTF. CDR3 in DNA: TGTGCCAGCAGTCTACTAGCTTCTGGGGCCAACGTCCTGACTTTC. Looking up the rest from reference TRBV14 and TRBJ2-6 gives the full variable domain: EAGVTQFPSHSVIEKGQTVTLRCDPISGHDNLYWYRRVMGKEIKFLLHFVKESKQDESGMPNNRFLAERTGGTYSTLKVQPAELEDSGVYFCASSLLASGANVLTFGAGSRLTVL.

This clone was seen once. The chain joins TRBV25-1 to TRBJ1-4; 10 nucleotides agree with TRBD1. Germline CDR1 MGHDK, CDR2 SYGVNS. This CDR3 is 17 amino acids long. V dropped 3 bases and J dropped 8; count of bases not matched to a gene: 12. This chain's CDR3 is CASSDLAGTGDREKLFF. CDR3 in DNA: TGTGCCAGCAGTGACCTCGCGGGGACAGGGGATAGGGAAAAACTGTTTTTT.

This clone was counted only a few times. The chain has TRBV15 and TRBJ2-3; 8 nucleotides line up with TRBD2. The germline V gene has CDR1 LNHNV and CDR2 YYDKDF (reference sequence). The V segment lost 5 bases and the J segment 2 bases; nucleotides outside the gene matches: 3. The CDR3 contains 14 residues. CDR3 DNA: TGTGCCACCAGCCCAGCGGGGGACACAGATACGCAGTATTTT. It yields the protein CATSPAGDTDTQYF.

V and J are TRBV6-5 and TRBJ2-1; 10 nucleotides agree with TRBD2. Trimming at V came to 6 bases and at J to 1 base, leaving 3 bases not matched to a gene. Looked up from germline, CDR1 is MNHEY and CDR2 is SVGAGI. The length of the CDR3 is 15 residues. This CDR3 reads CASSILAGSYNEQFF. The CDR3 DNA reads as TGTGCCAGCAGCATACTAGCGGGGTCCTACAATGAGCAGTTCTTC.

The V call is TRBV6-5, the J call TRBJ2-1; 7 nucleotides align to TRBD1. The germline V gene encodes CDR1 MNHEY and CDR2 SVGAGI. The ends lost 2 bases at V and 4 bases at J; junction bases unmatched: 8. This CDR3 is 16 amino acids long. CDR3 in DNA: TGTGCCAGCAGTTACCCCGGGACAGATGGATACAATGAGCAGTTCTTC. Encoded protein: CASSYPGTDGYNEQFF.

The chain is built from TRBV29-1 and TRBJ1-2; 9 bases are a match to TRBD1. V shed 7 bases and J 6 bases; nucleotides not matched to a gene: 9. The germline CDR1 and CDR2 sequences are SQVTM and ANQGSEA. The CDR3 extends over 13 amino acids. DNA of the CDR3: TGCAGCGCCACTCCGAGGACAGGGGATGGCTACACCTTC. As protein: CSATPRTGDGYTF.

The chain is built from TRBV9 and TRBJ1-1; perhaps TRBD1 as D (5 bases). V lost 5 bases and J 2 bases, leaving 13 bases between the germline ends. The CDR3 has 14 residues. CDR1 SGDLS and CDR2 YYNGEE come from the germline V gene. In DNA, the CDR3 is TGTGCCAGCAGTTTCGCCGGGACTAACACTGAAGCTTTCTTT. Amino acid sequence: CASSFAGTNTEAFF.